Below, one T cell receptor beta chain is given with its context. These data originate in a study of blood T cell repertoires in COVID-19. For the study at large: Acute-phase and convalescent COVID-19 samples originated in the United States, Italy and Spain.

In germline, CDR1 is LGHDT, CDR2 YNNKEL (reference sequence). The length of the CDR3 is 16 residues. V was pared by 4 bases and J by 1 base, with 16 bases between. The age range of participants was about 18 to 100 years, with residence in some 25 US areas. Cohort assignment relied on participant-reported clinical history. For recovered donors of Cohort 3, there were two negative PCRs, clearance, or symptom resolution. The data were produced by immunoSEQ multiplex PCR, yet TCRdb's version contains in-frame clones alone and is incomplete. The sample has 200,000 to 250,000 clones; roughly 90% are singletons.

The material sequenced was PBMCs or T cells enriched from blood (not recorded which). This sequence joins TRBV3-1 (or the pseudogene TRBV3-2) and TRBJ1-2; D is perhaps TRBD1 (6 bases). This sequence originates from a woman in her twenties or thirties who had recovered from COVID-19. In DNA form, the CDR3 reads TGTGCCAGCAGCCCTACGACAGGAAACTATAACTATGGCTACACCTTC. Its protein is CASSPTTGNYNYGYTF.